These T cell receptor beta chains were read from a single sample in a study of cytomegalovirus exposure and HLA in healthy donors. Profiling relied on immunoSEQ multiplex PCR, and the TCRdb table lists in-frame clones only, not all of them. This table holds roughly 180,000 clones, 75% to 80% found once. The sample taken for sequencing was PBMCs. These receptors all stem from a man aged 50-59 years in good health and CMV-seropositive. Each CDR3 is given with its conserved first and last residue. The D gene is left open where the match is weak. Clone size, where shown, is once, few, many, or a class for clones that have expanded.

J gene: TRBJ1-1
V gene: TRBV21-1
D gene: -
clone size: -
CDR3 protein: CASSKAAEMVNTEAFF
CDR3 DNA: TGTGCCAGCAGCAAAGCTGCGGAGATGGTGAACACTGAAGCTTTCTTT

J gene: TRBJ2-7
V gene: TRBV10-3
D gene: -
clone size: once
CDR3 protein: CATEGAYEQYF
CDR3 DNA: TGTGCCACCGAGGGAGCCTACGAGCAGTACTTC

J gene: TRBJ1-3
V gene: TRBV4-1
D gene: -
clone size: -
CDR3 protein: CASSQVLNTGNTIYF
CDR3 DNA: TGCGCCAGCAGCCAAGTCCTTAATACTGGAAACACCATATATTTT

J gene: TRBJ1-1
V gene: TRBV23-1
D gene: TRBD1
clone size: -
CDR3 protein: CASSRHENGQGTNTEAFF
CDR3 DNA: TGCGCCAGCAGTCGCCACGAGAACGGACAGGGAACGAACACTGAAGCTTTCTTT

J gene: TRBJ2-2
V gene: TRBV30
D gene: TRBD1
clone size: many
CDR3 protein: CAWGTGDIGELFF
CDR3 DNA: TGTGCCTGGGGGACAGGGGATATCGGGGAGCTGTTTTTT

J gene: TRBJ1-4
V gene: TRBV13
D gene: TRBD1
clone size: -
CDR3 protein: CASSSQGSNEKLFF
CDR3 DNA: TGTGCCAGCAGCTCACAGGGGTCTAATGAAAAACTGTTTTTT

J gene: TRBJ2-1
V gene: TRBV7-2
D gene: TRBD1
clone size: -
CDR3 protein: CASSSRTGDNEQFF
CDR3 DNA: TGTGCCAGCAGCTCCCGGACAGGGGACAATGAGCAGTTCTTC

J gene: TRBJ1-4
V gene: TRBV4-1
D gene: -
clone size: -
CDR3 protein: CASSQYAQYNEKLFF
CDR3 DNA: TGCGCCAGCAGCCAATATGCACAGTATAATGAAAAACTGTTTTTT

J gene: TRBJ1-2
V gene: TRBV7-2
D gene: -
clone size: -
CDR3 protein: CASSQDSNYGYTF
CDR3 DNA: TGTGCCAGCAGCCAAGACAGCAACTATGGCTACACCTTC

J gene: TRBJ2-3
V gene: TRBV11-2
D gene: TRBD1
clone size: -
CDR3 protein: CASSSDRGVADTQYF
CDR3 DNA: TGTGCCAGCTCCTCTGACAGGGGAGTCGCAGATACGCAGTATTTT

J gene: TRBJ2-5
V gene: TRBV7-9
D gene: TRBD1
clone size: once
CDR3 protein: CASSSSGTGIQETQYF
CDR3 DNA: TGTGCCAGCAGCTCTTCCGGGACAGGGATTCAAGAGACCCAGTACTTC

J gene: TRBJ2-7
V gene: TRBV28
D gene: TRBD1
clone size: few
CDR3 protein: CASSSVDRGHYEQYF
CDR3 DNA: TGTGCCAGCAGCTCCGTGGACAGGGGCCACTACGAGCAGTACTTC

J gene: TRBJ2-5
V gene: TRBV18
D gene: -
clone size: -
CDR3 protein: CASSPGQQETQYF
CDR3 DNA: TGTGCCAGCTCACCAGGACAGCAAGAGACCCAGTACTTC

J gene: TRBJ2-1
V gene: TRBV4-1
D gene: -
clone size: -
CDR3 protein: CASTSGGEQFF
CDR3 DNA: TGCGCCAGCACCTCCGGGGGTGAGCAGTTCTTC

J gene: TRBJ2-1
V gene: TRBV11-2
D gene: -
clone size: -
CDR3 protein: CASSTHRVLYYNEQFF
CDR3 DNA: TGTGCCAGCAGCACGCACAGGGTTCTTTATTACAATGAGCAGTTCTTC

J gene: TRBJ2-5
V gene: TRBV6-6
D gene: -
clone size: -
CDR3 protein: CASYGETQYF
CDR3 DNA: TGTGCCTCCTACGGGGAGACCCAGTACTTC

J gene: TRBJ1-2
V gene: TRBV28
D gene: -
clone size: -
CDR3 protein: CASRLRGGYTF
CDR3 DNA: TGTGCCAGCAGACTTAGGGGTGGCTACACCTTC

J gene: TRBJ1-2
V gene: TRBV6-6
D gene: -
clone size: once
CDR3 protein: CASRALQADYGYTF
CDR3 DNA: TGTGCCAGCAGGGCGTTACAGGCGGACTATGGCTACACCTTC

J gene: TRBJ2-2
V gene: TRBV11-2
D gene: -
clone size: -
CDR3 protein: CASSFSAGALNTGELFF
CDR3 DNA: TGTGCCAGCAGCTTTTCGGCGGGGGCCCTGAACACCGGGGAGCTGTTTTTT

J gene: TRBJ2-7
V gene: TRBV7-6
D gene: TRBD2
clone size: -
CDR3 protein: CASSSLAGGQDEQYF
CDR3 DNA: TGTGCCAGCAGCTCTCTAGCGGGGGGGCAGGACGAGCAGTACTTC

J gene: TRBJ1-1
V gene: TRBV28
D gene: TRBD1
clone size: -
CDR3 protein: CASRGGQGVKTEAFF
CDR3 DNA: TGTGCCAGCAGGGGAGGACAGGGGGTAAAGACTGAAGCTTTCTTT

J gene: TRBJ2-7
V gene: TRBV28
D gene: -
clone size: -
CDR3 protein: CASSHSFREQYF
CDR3 DNA: TGTGCCAGCAGTCATAGCTTTCGCGAGCAGTACTTC

J gene: TRBJ2-2
V gene: TRBV5-1
D gene: TRBD1
clone size: -
CDR3 protein: CASSLTVGQGGTGELFF
CDR3 DNA: TGCGCCAGCAGCCTTACCGTTGGACAGGGTGGCACCGGGGAGCTGTTTTTT

J gene: TRBJ1-4
V gene: TRBV27
D gene: -
clone size: -
CDR3 protein: CASSLWAEGRDTNEKLFF
CDR3 DNA: TGTGCCAGCAGTTTATGGGCGGAAGGGAGGGACACTAATGAAAAACTGTTTTTT

J gene: TRBJ1-3
V gene: TRBV9
D gene: -
clone size: few
CDR3 protein: CASSHSGSSGNTIYF
CDR3 DNA: TGTGCCAGCAGCCATTCGGGTTCCTCTGGAAACACCATATATTTT

J gene: TRBJ2-7
V gene: TRBV30
D gene: TRBD1
clone size: -
CDR3 protein: CAWSVYRGPYEQYF
CDR3 DNA: TGTGCCTGGAGTGTGTACAGGGGGCCCTACGAGCAGTACTTC

J gene: TRBJ2-5
V gene: TRBV19
D gene: TRBD1
clone size: -
CDR3 protein: CASSIRTGKETQYF
CDR3 DNA: TGTGCCAGTAGTATCAGGACAGGGAAAGAGACCCAGTACTTC

J gene: TRBJ1-2
V gene: TRBV6-1
D gene: -
clone size: -
CDR3 protein: CASTQVTNYGYTF
CDR3 DNA: TGTGCCAGCACACAGGTCACTAACTATGGCTACACCTTC

J gene: TRBJ2-7
V gene: TRBV5-1
D gene: TRBD1
clone size: -
CDR3 protein: CASSLGTGGSYEQYF
CDR3 DNA: TGCGCCAGCAGCTTGGGGACAGGGGGATCCTACGAGCAGTACTTC

J gene: TRBJ2-5
V gene: TRBV4-1
D gene: -
clone size: -
CDR3 protein: CASSVGQRYQETQYF
CDR3 DNA: TGCGCCAGCAGCGTCGGACAGCGATACCAAGAGACCCAGTACTTC

J gene: TRBJ2-3
V gene: TRBV5-5
D gene: -
clone size: -
CDR3 protein: CASSRRSSSTDTQYF
CDR3 DNA: TGTGCCAGCAGCCGGCGGTCCTCTAGCACAGATACGCAGTATTTT

J gene: TRBJ2-7
V gene: TRBV23-1
D gene: -
clone size: -
CDR3 protein: CASSQSGQINYEQYF
CDR3 DNA: TGCGCCAGCAGTCAATCTGGGCAGATTAACTACGAGCAGTACTTC

J gene: TRBJ1-2
V gene: TRBV5-1
D gene: -
clone size: -
CDR3 protein: CASSYSGPRQNYGYTF
CDR3 DNA: TGCGCCAGCAGTTACTCCGGCCCAAGACAAAACTATGGCTACACCTTC

J gene: TRBJ1-6
V gene: TRBV25-1
D gene: -
clone size: -
CDR3 protein: CASSPGNSPLHF
CDR3 DNA: TGTGCCAGCAGTCCGGGTAATTCACCCCTCCACTTT

J gene: TRBJ1-1
V gene: TRBV6-5
D gene: -
clone size: -
CDR3 protein: CASKRVNTEAFF
CDR3 DNA: TGTGCCAGCAAGAGAGTGAACACTGAAGCTTTCTTT

J gene: TRBJ1-6
V gene: TRBV7-9
D gene: TRBD1
clone size: few
CDR3 protein: CASSLGTGFYNSPLHF
CDR3 DNA: TGTGCCAGCAGCTTAGGGACAGGATTCTATAATTCACCCCTCCACTTT

J gene: TRBJ1-5
V gene: TRBV5-1
D gene: TRBD1
clone size: -
CDR3 protein: CASSCRDSPSGQPQHF
CDR3 DNA: TGCGCCAGCAGCTGCCGGGACAGCCCGTCAGGGCAGCCCCAGCATTTT

J gene: TRBJ2-3
V gene: TRBV18
D gene: TRBD2
clone size: -
CDR3 protein: CASSPTTSAVRTDTQYF
CDR3 DNA: TGTGCCAGCTCACCCACTACTAGCGCGGTTCGCACAGATACGCAGTATTTT

J gene: TRBJ1-2
V gene: TRBV7-9
D gene: -
clone size: once
CDR3 protein: CSSSLGNRAGGYTF
CDR3 DNA: TGTTCCAGCAGCTTAGGAAACAGGGCTGGTGGCTACACCTTC

J gene: TRBJ2-1
V gene: TRBV7-8
D gene: -
clone size: -
CDR3 protein: CASTLDFYTGRGQFF
CDR3 DNA: TGTGCCAGCACCCTAGACTTCTATACCGGTAGGGGGCAGTTCTTC

J gene: TRBJ1-3
V gene: TRBV7-2
D gene: -
clone size: -
CDR3 protein: CASSTQRFSGNTIYF
CDR3 DNA: TGTGCCAGCAGCACCCAACGGTTTTCTGGAAACACCATATATTTT

J gene: TRBJ1-1
V gene: TRBV2
D gene: -
clone size: -
CDR3 protein: CASSAKTAGTEAFF
CDR3 DNA: TGTGCCAGCAGTGCCAAGACAGCGGGCACTGAAGCTTTCTTT

J gene: TRBJ1-4
V gene: TRBV5-1
D gene: -
clone size: -
CDR3 protein: CASSLQGRGTNEKLFF
CDR3 DNA: TGCGCCAGCAGCTTACAGGGAAGGGGGACTAATGAAAAACTGTTTTTT

J gene: TRBJ1-5
V gene: TRBV5-5
D gene: TRBD1
clone size: -
CDR3 protein: CASSPTGGVLPQHF
CDR3 DNA: TGTGCCAGCAGCCCCACAGGGGGAGTGTTGCCCCAGCATTTT

J gene: TRBJ2-5
V gene: TRBV30
D gene: TRBD1
clone size: -
CDR3 protein: CAWKLTGGAEETQYF
CDR3 DNA: TGTGCCTGGAAACTCACAGGGGGCGCGGAGGAGACCCAGTACTTC

J gene: TRBJ1-5
V gene: TRBV4-2
D gene: -
clone size: once
CDR3 protein: CASSREGRDQPQHF
CDR3 DNA: TGTGCCAGCAGCCGGGAGGGAAGAGATCAGCCCCAGCATTTT

J gene: TRBJ1-5
V gene: TRBV19
D gene: TRBD1
clone size: -
CDR3 protein: CASRSGTGGNQPQHF
CDR3 DNA: TGTGCCAGTAGATCCGGGACAGGGGGCAATCAGCCCCAGCATTTT